Reported below is one TCR beta chain. Its target is unknown. This sample stems from a study of T-cell memory formation after mild COVID-19. Each CDR3 protein gets one entry after TCRdb re-called the 5' RACE reads with MiXCR. The table shows some 320,000 distinct CDR3 sequences, with about 16% occurring only once. Study-wide findings and caveats: Contracting clones from day 15 to 85 had balanced CD4/CD8; later expanders favoured CD4+. Chiefly within CM and EM were the contracting CD4+ clones; CD8+ ones were within EMRA. Second-wave clones peaking on day 37 lacked confirmed SARS-CoV-2 specificity.

This TCR was recovered from a young man who had mild COVID-19 (a few samples of this study predate the infection). Cell type and time point are not known. Sequencing used PBMCs or a T cell subset sorted from them (not recorded which).

CDR3 DNA: TGTGCCAGCAGGCATGATAACACTGAAGCTTTCTTT. This translates into CASRHDNTEAFF. The chain is built from TRBV12-3 or TRBV12-4 and TRBJ1-1; no clear D gene. This CDR3 spans 12 amino acids. Trimming shortened V by 6 bases and J by 2 bases, and 7 bases separated the two germline ends.